The next 5 T cell receptor beta chains were all read from a single sample in a study of shared clonotypes between healthy human individuals. The repertoire was sequenced with immunoSEQ multiplex PCR; TCRdb's copy has only in-frame clones and lacks some. The table records 980,000 or so clones, approximately 80% of them present only once. The sequencing sample was made of memory CD4+ T cells sorted from blood. Sample subset: CD45RA-negative fraction. Receptor source: a man aged 18 to 30 in good health.

V is TRBV2 and J is TRBJ1-4; D not resolved. Germline V gene data show CDR1 as SNHLY and CDR2 as FYNNEI. The CDR3 extends over 16 amino acids. V was clipped by 7 bases and J by 5 bases, with 20 bases between them. CDR3 DNA sequence: TGTGCCAGCAAGGACTCGGGCAGTCTTATAAATGAAAAACTGTTTTTT. Encoded protein: CASKDSGSLINEKLFF.

V usage is TRBV19 and J usage is TRBJ2-7; TRBD1 aligns across 7 bases. Per germline, CDR1 LNHDA and CDR2 SQIVND (reference sequence). The CDR3 is 15 amino acids. V was clipped by 4 bases and J by 3 bases; unmatched bases: 9. This CDR3 is CASSTRQGVGYEQYF. CDR3 bases: TGTGCCAGTAGTACCCGACAGGGAGTTGGCTACGAGCAGTACTTC.

The rearrangement uses TRBV30 and TRBJ1-6; TRBD1 agrees at 9 bases. J was trimmed by 6 bases and V by 0 bases; bases with no gene match: 9. Germline V gives CDR1 GTSNPN, CDR2 SVGIG (reference sequence). This CDR3 is 17 amino acids long. The CDR3 spells CAWSVQRGGQGNSPLHF. The CDR3 nucleotides are TGTGCCTGGAGTGTACAACGAGGGGGACAGGGTAATTCACCCCTCCACTTT.

The chain couples TRBV7-9 to TRBJ2-5; 8 bases match TRBD1. J lost 5 bases, V lost 1 base, and 6 bases had no gene match. The CDR3 is made up of 15 amino acids. Per germline, CDR1 SEHNR and CDR2 FQNEAQ (reference sequence). The CDR3 DNA reads TGTGCCAGCAGCTTAGACAGGGGGAGACGGGAGACCCAGTACTTC. This codes for CASSLDRGRRETQYF. Full variable domain (outside the CDR3, taken from reference TRBV7-9 and TRBJ2-5): DTGVSQNPRHKITKRGQNVTFRCDPISEHNRLYWYRQTLGQGPEFLTYFQNEAQLEKSRLLSDRFSAERPKGSFSTLEIQRTEQGDSAMYLCASSLDRGRRETQYFGPGTRLLVL.

V usage is TRBV6-1 and J usage is TRBJ2-6; no clear D. The germline V gene encodes CDR1 MNHNS and CDR2 SASEGT. CDR3 length: 15 amino acids. V dropped 2 bases and J dropped 1 base, with 6 bases sitting between them. As DNA, the CDR3 is TGTGCCAGCAGTGAAACCGGGTCTGGGGCCAACGTCCTGACTTTC. Its protein is CASSETGSGANVLTF.